This T cell receptor (beta chain) originates from a study of vaccination effects on CD4 cells after COVID-19. The study's findings and limits: Infection-derived and vaccine-derived clones contracted markedly late after vaccination. Healthy vaccinees' vaccine-induced clones included only 1 of 255 cross-reacting with common cold coronaviruses.

Data came from immunoSEQ multiplex PCR; TCRdb stores just in-frame clones and leaves some out. The table records around 22,000 clones, over 70% of them present only once. With respect to this clone: Its antigen is unknown.

Expansion of antigen-specific CD4+ T cells with viral peptide pools was carried out by the ViraFEST assay before sequencing. A 10-day culture period preceded the isolation of CD4+ T cells. Cultivation was performed at two million PBMC per well with around 9.3 IU/ml IL-2 and around 10 ug/ml peptides added. The input for sequencing was CD4+ T cells from PBMCs cultured with HCoV-229E spike peptides, taken before COVID-19 vaccination. The clonotype originates from a human donor who received a COVID-19 vaccine.

CDR3 sequence: CASSPLIPSSSYEQYF. The CDR3 nucleotides read TGTGCCAGCTCACCACTTATCCCGAGTAGCTCCTACGAGCAGTACTTC. This chain connects TRBV18 to TRBJ2-7; no definite D call. The V end was cut by 1 base, the J end by 0 bases, with 13 bases between. From germline, CDR1 is KGHSH and CDR2 LQKENI. CDR3 length equals 16 residues.